The next 19 T cell receptor beta chains were all read from a single sample in a study of metastatic and nonmetastatic thyroid tumors. No patient had received any treatment before thyroid surgery. TCRdb re-called clones via MiXCR from the PCR reads. This table has about 14,000 clones, approximately 32% appearing once. Sequencing used tumor tissue. Receptors were obtained from a female donor with papillary thyroid cancer or a benign thyroid nodule (not recorded which). Some clones in this sample may be carry-over from other donors' samples.

The genes are TRBV12-3 or TRBV12-4 and TRBJ2-1, with 9 bases matching TRBD2. CDR3 length equals 18 residues. J was trimmed by 0 bases and V by 7 bases; bases with no gene match: 13. CDR3 residues: CASMVVTSGASSYNEQFF. The CDR3, as DNA: TGTGCCAGCATGGTAGTGACTAGCGGAGCAAGCTCCTACAATGAGCAGTTCTTC.

This clone has a handful of counts. The V call is TRBV27, the J call TRBJ1-3, with D possibly being TRBD1 (5 bases). The germline CDR1 and CDR2 sequences are MNHEY and SMNVEV (reference sequence). The ends were cut back, 7 bases at V and 0 bases at J, with 13 bases in the middle. This CDR3 contains 15 residues. The CDR3 region is CASKLGTDSGNTIYF. In nucleotides, the CDR3 is TGTGCCAGCAAACTAGGGACCGACTCTGGAAACACCATATATTTT.

V and J are TRBV9 and TRBJ2-3; 7 nucleotides line up with TRBD2. Germline values: CDR1 SGDLS, CDR2 YYNGEE. With 4 bases clipped from V and 4 bases from J, the junction kept 3 bases outside the gene matches. The length of the CDR3 is 13 residues. The DNA of the CDR3 is TGTGCCAGCAGCCGGGACTACTCAGATACGCAGTATTTT. Protein: CASSRDYSDTQYF.

Ten or more counts support this clone. The chain is built from TRBV3-1 and TRBJ2-3; 8 bases fit TRBD2. Looked up from germline, CDR1 is LGHDT and CDR2 is YNNKEL (reference sequence). The CDR3 is 16 residues long. V lost 6 bases and J lost 0; bases outside the gene matches: 8. The CDR3 bases are TGTGCCAGCAGGTTAAGCGGGAGTCGAAGCACAGATACGCAGTATTTT. Protein sequence: CASRLSGSRSTDTQYF.

Notes on this clone: Mismatch with germline at one junction end may stem from a read error. The V call is TRBV5-4, the J call TRBJ1-2; D not resolved. The CDR3 length is 11 residues. CDR1 is SGHNT and CDR2 is YYREEE in the germline V gene (reference sequence). As DNA, the CDR3 is TGTGCCAGCAGCTTTAGGAAGGGCCAGATCTTC. It specifies CASSFRKGQIF.

This chain connects TRBV5-1 to TRBJ1-6; no firm D call. This CDR3 is 15 amino acids long. V dropped 0 bases and J dropped 8 bases, with 12 bases sitting between them. Germline V gives CDR1 SGHRS, CDR2 YFSETQ. CDR3 loop: CASSLAPNGDSPLHF. As DNA, the CDR3 is TGCGCCAGCAGCTTGGCCCCCAATGGTGATTCACCCCTCCACTTT.

The chain couples TRBV3-1 to TRBJ2-7; a weak D match, TRBD2 (5 bases). The V end was cut by 4 bases, the J end by 9 bases, with 19 bases between. CDR1 LGHDT and CDR2 YNNKEL come from the germline V gene (reference sequence). CDR3 size: 14 residues. The CDR3 region is CASSPGRLLRGQYF. CDR3 DNA sequence: TGTGCCAGCAGCCCGGGAAGGTTGCTACGAGGGCAGTACTTC.

Details on this clone: A clone one base away is much larger, so this may be a read error. The conserved closing phenylalanine or tryptophan is absent in this CDR3, likely reflecting a read error. The chain has TRBV5-1 and TRBJ2-3; D is unresolved. This CDR3 is 13 amino acids long. Trimming pared 6 bases from V and 4 bases from J, leaving 12 bases between. The germline V gene has CDR1 SGHRS and CDR2 YFSETQ. CDR3 loop: CASMEGFADTQYL. The CDR3 DNA reads as TGCGCCAGCATGGAAGGGTTTGCAGATACGCAGTATTTG.

By sample share, this clone is medium-sized (0.01 to 0.1%). This chain links TRBV30 with TRBJ2-2, with D possibly TRBD2 on 6 matching bases. V lost 2 bases and J lost 4, with 11 bases in between. CDR1 GTSNPN and CDR2 SVGIG come from the germline V gene (reference sequence). The CDR3 spans 14 residues. CDR3 coding DNA: TGTGCCTGGAGTTCGGGGGACTTCACCGGGGAGCTGTTTTTT. This encodes CAWSSGDFTGELFF. Complete variable domain (other parts from reference TRBV30 and TRBJ2-2): SQTIHQWPATLVQPVGSPLSLECTVEGTSNPNLYWYRQAAGRGLQLLFYSVGIGQISSEVPQNLSASRPQDRQFILSSKKLLLSDSGFYLCAWSSGDFTGELFFGEGSRLTVL.

The chain uses TRBV27 and TRBJ1-6; D is unresolved. The CDR3 is 15 residues long. V lost 2 bases and J lost 7, with 12 bases in between. Germline V CDR1 and CDR2: MNHEY, SMNVEV (reference sequence). The CDR3 bases are TGTGCCAGCAGTTTACTCCGGGTTGAGAATTCACCCCTCCACTTT. Translation: CASSLLRVENSPLHF.

This clone was seen a handful of times. The gene calls are TRBV27 and TRBJ2-7; D is perhaps TRBD1 (6 bases). Germline values: CDR1 MNHEY, CDR2 SMNVEV (reference sequence). The V end lost 1 base, the J end lost 2 bases, and 9 bases lay between the germline ends. The CDR3 sequence is 14 residues long. The CDR3 DNA sequence: TGTGCCAGCAGTTTATTTTCAGGGGCCTACGAGCAGTACTTC. Its protein product is CASSLFSGAYEQYF.

The J gene is TRBJ1-4, the V gene TRBV5-5; 10 nucleotides agree with TRBD1. This CDR3 comprises 14 residues. The V segment lost 4 bases and the J segment 6 bases; nucleotides outside the gene matches: 3. CDR1 is SGHKS and CDR2 is YYEKEE in the germline V gene (reference sequence). The CDR3 DNA follows: TGTGCCAGCAGCCCAGGGACAGGGGATGAAAAACTGTTTTTT. It codes for CASSPGTGDEKLFF. The variable domain in full, with the rest retrieved from reference TRBV5-5 and TRBJ1-4, is DAGVTQSPTHLIKTRGQQVTLRCSPISGHKSVSWYQQVLGQGPQFIFQYYEKEERGRGNFPDRFSARQFPNYSSELNVNALLLGDSALYLCASSPGTGDEKLFFGSGTQLSVL.

Sample share makes this clone medium-sized. The rearrangement links TRBV6-1 to TRBJ1-5; tentatively, D is TRBD1 (5 bases). The V end was cut by 3 bases, the J end by 1 base, with 13 bases between. CDR3 length: 16 amino acids. From germline, CDR1 is MNHNS and CDR2 SASEGT. DNA of the CDR3: TGTGCCAGCAGTGAGATTTGGGGGGAGAGCAATCAGCCCCAGCATTTT. Translating it yields CASSEIWGESNQPQHF.

J is TRBJ1-4 and V is TRBV7-9; the match to TRBD1 covers 8 bases. This CDR3 comprises 15 residues. Germline V gene lookup returns CDR1 SEHNR and CDR2 FQNEAQ (reference sequence). V shed 1 base and J 8 bases; nucleotides not matched to a gene: 6. CDR3 loop: CASSLGGRGREKLFF. As DNA, the CDR3 is TGTGCCAGCAGCTTAGGCGGCAGGGGGCGCGAAAAACTGTTTTTT.

This clone was detected ten times or more. The rearrangement uses TRBV7-3 and TRBJ2-3; D uncertain. Trimming removed 1 base from V and 3 bases from J, with 5 bases in between. Germline values: CDR1 SGHTA, CDR2 FQGTGA. There are 13 residues in the CDR3. CDR3 bases: TGTGCCAGCAGCTTAATGGTAACAGATACGCAGTATTTT. It is translated as CASSLMVTDTQYF.

Ten or more counts support this clone. The J gene is TRBJ1-1, the V gene TRBV3-1; D gene unclear. Germline V gene data show CDR1 as LGHDT and CDR2 as YNNKEL (reference sequence). V was trimmed by 3 bases and J by 1 base, leaving 9 bases between them. The CDR3 spans 14 residues. The CDR3 region has the DNA TGTGCCAGCAGCCACCGTCCCCGGAACACTGAAGCTTTCTTT. Translation: CASSHRPRNTEAFF.

The table lists this clone with a few counts. Germline and junction disagree at one end, which may indicate a read error. The rearrangement joins TRBV6-1 to TRBJ2-1; 10 nucleotides match TRBD1. Looked up from germline, CDR1 is MNHNS and CDR2 is SASEGT. This CDR3 is built from 16 residues. CDR3 in DNA: TGTGCCAGCAGTCCCCCCTCGGGGACAGGGGTAAATGAGAAGTTATTC. Amino acid sequence: CASSPPSGTGVNEKLF.

V and J are TRBV20-1 and TRBJ1-5; D unresolved. This CDR3 region has 12 residues. CDR1 and CDR2 (germline): DFQATT, SNEGSKA (reference sequence). V was pared by 3 bases and J by 6 bases, with 9 bases between. DNA for the CDR3: TGCAGTGCTAGGGACCCTAGTCAGCCCCAGCATTTT. Amino acid sequence: CSARDPSQPQHF.

In this sample, this clone is medium-sized. This chain joins TRBV7-8 and TRBJ2-5; 11 bases map to TRBD2. The CDR3 runs 16 residues. The V gene's germline CDR1 is SGHVS and CDR2 FQNEAQ. V shed 4 bases, J shed 2 bases, and the junction held 6 bases outside the gene matches. CDR3 sequence reads: CASSYLTSGNQETQYF. CDR3 coding DNA: TGTGCCAGCAGCTACCTGACTAGCGGGAATCAAGAGACCCAGTACTTC.